The 15 T cell receptor beta chains below were found in one sample sequenced in a study of blood T cells in healthy people across ages. A second 7 to 11 cycle PCR used barcoded and J-beta primers. Via MiXCR, TCRdb re-called the 5' RACE reads, giving one row per CDR3 protein. This sample carries some 1,800,000 distinct CDR3 sequences, about 39% of them seen once, and the ten largest clones take 23%. Source material: blood. These receptors all come from a human donor in good health.

V usage is TRBV7-2 and J usage is TRBJ2-4, with TRBD1 identical over 8 bases. CDR1 and CDR2 (germline): SGHTA, FQGNSA. J was trimmed by 8 bases and V by 3 bases; bases with no gene match: 15. The CDR3 sequence is 17 residues long. This CDR3 reads CASSFTVLGQGRHIQYF. The DNA of the CDR3 is TGTGCCAGCAGCTTCACCGTGCTCGGACAGGGTAGACACATTCAGTACTTC.

This clonotype was detected only a few times. The chain uses TRBV12-3 or TRBV12-4 and TRBJ1-4, with TRBD1 matching over 9 bases. After removal of 6 bases from V and 0 bases from J, the junction contained 11 bases not matched to a gene. This CDR3 is built from 18 residues. CDR3 nucleotide sequence: TGTGCCAGCAGCCACGACAGGGGGAGAGGTGCAACTAATGAAAAACTGTTTTTT. This gives the protein CASSHDRGRGATNEKLFF.

This clonotype turned up a few times. The chain links TRBV10-3 to TRBJ2-4, with 9 bases identical to TRBD1. The DNA end lines up better with TRBJ2-7; the J call may be wrong. The V gene's germline CDR1 is ENHRY and CDR2 SYGVKD. This CDR3 has 14 residues. The CDR3 DNA reads as TGTGCCATCAGTCCGGGACAGGGTCTCCACGAGCAGTACTTC. Residues: CAISPGQGLHEQYF.

The rearrangement links TRBV6-1 to TRBJ1-2; unclear D gene. Trimming cost V 2 bases and J 7 bases, with 14 bases left between them. Germline loops: CDR1 MNHNS, CDR2 SASEGT. The CDR3 has 14 residues. CDR3 loop: CASSESGSLSGYTF. CDR3 sequence (DNA): TGTGCCAGCAGTGAAAGCGGCAGCCTAAGTGGCTACACCTTC.

The chain combines TRBV6-2 or TRBV6-3 with TRBJ2-7; tentative D call: TRBD2 (6 bases). The CDR3 runs to 16 residues. Germline CDR1 and CDR2: MNHEY and SVGEGT. The V gene lost 0 bases and the J gene lost 0 bases, with 12 bases spanning the gap. The CDR3: CASSYSMGTYSYEQYF. Here the CDR3 DNA reads TGTGCCAGCAGTTACTCGATGGGGACTTACTCCTACGAGCAGTACTTC.

This clonotype has more than one count but fewer than ten. The V gene is TRBV4-2, the J gene TRBJ2-3; 8 bases align to TRBD2. The CDR3 totals 12 residues. Germline loops: CDR1 LGHNA, CDR2 YNFKEQ. The V segment lost 5 bases and the J segment 10 bases; nucleotides outside the gene matches: 5. The CDR3 sequence: CASSAGGASQYF. In DNA, the CDR3 is TGTGCCAGCAGCGCCGGGGGGGCCTCGCAGTATTTT.

A few counts support this clonotype. The V call is TRBV7-2, the J call TRBJ1-5; perhaps TRBD1 as D (6 bases). The CDR3 covers 17 residues. Germline V lookup: CDR1 SGHTA, CDR2 FQGNSA. Between the trimmed V and J ends, which lost 5 bases and 7 bases, there was a span of 24 bases. This chain's CDR3 is CASSPRGARGLEQPQHF. The CDR3 bases are TGTGCCAGCAGCCCACGCGGGGCCAGGGGATTGGAGCAGCCCCAGCATTTT.

J is TRBJ1-1 and V is TRBV11-3, with D uncertain. In germline, CDR1 is SGHNT, CDR2 YENEEA. V lost 5 bases, J lost 0 bases, and 10 bases lay in between. This CDR3 region has 14 residues. The DNA for the CDR3 is TGTGCCAGCAGCGCCACACGGCTGAACACTGAAGCTTTCTTT. It encodes CASSATRLNTEAFF.

This clonotype came up a few times. V gene TRBV6-6 combines with J gene TRBJ2-5; 7 bases match TRBD2. Unmatched junction bases numbered 9, after V lost 6 bases and J lost 2 bases. CDR3 length: 15 residues. CDR1 and CDR2 from the germline V gene are MNHNY and SVGAGI (reference sequence). CDR3 coding DNA: TGTGCCAGCAGCCTCCACTGGGGGGGGCAAGAGACCCAGTACTTC. As protein: CASSLHWGGQETQYF.

This clonotype was picked up a small number of times. The chain carries TRBV7-2 and TRBJ2-1; D ambiguous. Germline V gives CDR1 SGHTA, CDR2 FQGNSA. The CDR3 runs 12 residues. V gave up 10 bases and J gave up 8 bases, with 15 bases separating them. The chain's CDR3 is CATSPFGDEQFF. In nucleotides, the CDR3 is TGTGCCACCTCCCCTTTTGGGGATGAGCAGTTCTTC.

The CDR3 sequence is CASSLVAGGKQFF. DNA of the CDR3: TGTGCCAGCAGCTTAGTGGCGGGGGGAAAGCAGTTCTTC. The rearrangement joins TRBV7-2 to TRBJ2-1, with TRBD2 matching 8 bases. CDR1 is SGHTA and CDR2 is FQGNSA in the germline V gene. J gave up 11 bases and V 1 base, and 4 bases lay outside the gene matches. The CDR3 spans 13 residues.

The CDR3 DNA reads as TGTGCCAGCAGCCATTTGGGGGGCGGTGAAAAACTGTTTTTT. Its translation is CASSHLGGGEKLFF. The J gene is TRBJ1-4, the V gene TRBV4-2; perhaps TRBD1 as D (6 bases). The V gene's germline CDR1 is LGHNA and CDR2 YNFKEQ. Trimming left V 3 bases short and J 7 bases short, with 12 bases between. The CDR3 sequence is 14 residues long.

The genes are TRBV5-1 and TRBJ1-2; 9 bases align to TRBD1. Looked up from germline, CDR1 is SGHRS and CDR2 is YFSETQ. The CDR3 length is 16 residues. J gave up 8 bases and V 4 bases, and 15 bases lay outside the gene matches. The chain's CDR3 is CASSPALGQGSWGYTF. The CDR3 region has the DNA TGCGCCAGCAGCCCAGCGCTGGGACAGGGTTCGTGGGGCTACACCTTC.

This clonotype was detected a few times. Its ends do not fully match the called genes, so a read error is possible. The rearrangement joins TRBV20-1 to TRBJ2-1; possible D gene TRBD1, 6 bases. Germline CDR1 is DFQATT and CDR2 is SNEGSKA (reference sequence). The CDR3 is 16 residues long. The DNA of the CDR3 is TGCAGTGCCAGAGTTATGAGGGGGTCCATCTACAATGAGCAGTTCTTC. It specifies CSARVMRGSIYNEQFF.

This chain uses TRBV5-6 with TRBJ2-2; possible D gene TRBD1, 6 bases. Trimming pared 3 bases from V and 6 bases from J, leaving 12 bases between. The CDR3 totals 14 residues. In germline, CDR1 is SGHDT, CDR2 YYEEEE. The DNA of the CDR3 is TGTGCCAGCAGCTGGGACACAAATTCCGGGGAGCTGTTTTTT. Protein product: CASSWDTNSGELFF.